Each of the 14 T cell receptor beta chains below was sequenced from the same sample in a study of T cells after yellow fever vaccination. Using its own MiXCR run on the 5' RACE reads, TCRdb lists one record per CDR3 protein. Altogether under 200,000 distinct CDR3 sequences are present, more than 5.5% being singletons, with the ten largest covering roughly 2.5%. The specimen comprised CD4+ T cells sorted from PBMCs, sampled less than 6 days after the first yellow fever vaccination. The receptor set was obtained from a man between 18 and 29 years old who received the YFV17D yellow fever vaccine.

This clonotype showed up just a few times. CDR3 in DNA: TGCAGTGTTGGGGGCACAGATACGCAGTATTTT. Encoded protein: CSVGGTDTQYF. The chain uses TRBV20-1 and TRBJ2-3, with D unresolved. The germline V gene encodes CDR1 DFQATT and CDR2 SNEGSKA (reference sequence). The CDR3 loop spans 11 amino acids. V was clipped by 7 bases and J by 1 base, with 6 bases between them.

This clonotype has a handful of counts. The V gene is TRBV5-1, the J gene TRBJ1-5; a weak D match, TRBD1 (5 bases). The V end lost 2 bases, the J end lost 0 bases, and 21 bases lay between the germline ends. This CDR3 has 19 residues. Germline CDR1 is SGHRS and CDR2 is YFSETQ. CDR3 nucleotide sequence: TGCGCCAGCAGCTTACGCGACAGTAAAAATACCTATAGCAATCAGCCCCAGCATTTT. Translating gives CASSLRDSKNTYSNQPQHF.

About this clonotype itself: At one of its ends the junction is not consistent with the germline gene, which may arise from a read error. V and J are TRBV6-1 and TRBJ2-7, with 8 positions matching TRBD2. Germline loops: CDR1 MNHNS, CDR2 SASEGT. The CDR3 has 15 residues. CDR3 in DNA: TGTGCCAGCAGGGAAGTAGCGGGAAGCTCCTACGAGCAGTACTTC. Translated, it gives CASREVAGSSYEQYF.

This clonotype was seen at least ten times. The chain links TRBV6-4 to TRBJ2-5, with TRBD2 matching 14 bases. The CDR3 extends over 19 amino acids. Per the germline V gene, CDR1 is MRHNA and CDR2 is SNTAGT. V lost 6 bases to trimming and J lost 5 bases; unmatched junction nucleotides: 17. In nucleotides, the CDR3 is TGTGCCAGCAGCCAAGGACTAGCGGGGGGCCGCTCGAGGTTCGAGACCCAGTACTTC. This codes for CASSQGLAGGRSRFETQYF.

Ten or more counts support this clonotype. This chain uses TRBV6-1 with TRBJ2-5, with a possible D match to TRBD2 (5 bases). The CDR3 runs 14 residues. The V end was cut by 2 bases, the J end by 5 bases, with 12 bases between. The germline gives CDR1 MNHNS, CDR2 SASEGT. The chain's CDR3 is CASSERLREETQYF. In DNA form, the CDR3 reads TGTGCCAGCAGTGAAAGGCTGAGGGAGGAGACCCAGTACTTC.

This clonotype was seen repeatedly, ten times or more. For the CDR3, the DNA is TGTGCCAGCAGCAAAGTGGGTCGAGGCACAGATACGCAGTATTTT. This translates into CASSKVGRGTDTQYF. The rearrangement joins TRBV7-2 to TRBJ2-3, with unresolved D. This CDR3 is built from 15 residues. Germline lookup yields CDR1 SGHTA and CDR2 FQGNSA. Trimming took off 5 bases at V and 1 base at J, with 13 bases between the two ends.

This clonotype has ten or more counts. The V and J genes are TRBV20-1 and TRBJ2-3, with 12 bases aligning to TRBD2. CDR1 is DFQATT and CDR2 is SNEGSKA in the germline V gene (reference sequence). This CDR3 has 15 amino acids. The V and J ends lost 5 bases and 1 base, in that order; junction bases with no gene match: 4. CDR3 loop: CSAPRLAGGTDTQYF. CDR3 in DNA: TGCAGTGCTCCCCGACTAGCGGGGGGCACAGATACGCAGTATTTT.

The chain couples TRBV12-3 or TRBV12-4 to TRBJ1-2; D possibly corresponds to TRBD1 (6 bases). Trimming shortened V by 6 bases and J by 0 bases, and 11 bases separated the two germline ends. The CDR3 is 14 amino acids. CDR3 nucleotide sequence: TGTGCCAGCAGCACAGGGTTAGCTAACTATGGCTACACCTTC. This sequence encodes CASSTGLANYGYTF.

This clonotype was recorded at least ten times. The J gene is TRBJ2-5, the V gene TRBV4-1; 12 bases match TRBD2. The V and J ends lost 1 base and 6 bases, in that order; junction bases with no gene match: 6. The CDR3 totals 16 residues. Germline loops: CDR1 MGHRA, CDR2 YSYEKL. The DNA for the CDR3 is TGCGCCAGCAGCCAAGGGACTAGCGGGGTTATGAAGACCCAGTACTTC. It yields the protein CASSQGTSGVMKTQYF.

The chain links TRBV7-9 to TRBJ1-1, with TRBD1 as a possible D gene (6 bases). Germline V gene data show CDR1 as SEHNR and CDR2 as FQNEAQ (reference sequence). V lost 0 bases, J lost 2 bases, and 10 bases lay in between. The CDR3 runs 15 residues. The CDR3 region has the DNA TGTGCCAGCAGCTTAGCCCCAGGGGTTAACACTGAAGCTTTCTTT. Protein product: CASSLAPGVNTEAFF. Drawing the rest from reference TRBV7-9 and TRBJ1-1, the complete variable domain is DTGVSQNPRHKITKRGQNVTFRCDPISEHNRLYWYRQTLGQGPEFLTYFQNEAQLEKSRLLSDRFSAERPKGSFSTLEIQRTEQGDSAMYLCASSLAPGVNTEAFFGQGTRLTVV.

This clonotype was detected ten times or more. CDR3 sequence (DNA): TGCAGCGTTGGGGACAGAAACTATGGCTACACCTTC. Protein sequence: CSVGDRNYGYTF. The V call is TRBV29-1, the J call TRBJ1-2; 7 nucleotides align to TRBD1. With 4 bases clipped from V and 2 bases from J, the junction kept 1 base outside the gene matches. The length of the CDR3 is 12 residues. From germline, CDR1 is SQVTM and CDR2 ANQGSEA.

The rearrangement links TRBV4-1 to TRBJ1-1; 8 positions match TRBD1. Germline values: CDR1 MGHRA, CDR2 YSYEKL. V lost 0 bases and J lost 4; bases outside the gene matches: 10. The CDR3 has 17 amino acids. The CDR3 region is CASSQESPQGAVTEAFF. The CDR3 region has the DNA TGCGCCAGCAGCCAAGAAAGCCCCCAGGGGGCGGTCACTGAAGCTTTCTTT.

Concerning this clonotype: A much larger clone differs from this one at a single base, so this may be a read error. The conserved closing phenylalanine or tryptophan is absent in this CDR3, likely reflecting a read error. CDR3: CASRSGATNEKLFS. For the CDR3, the DNA is TGTGCCAGTAGAAGCGGAGCAACTAATGAAAAACTGTTTTCT. This sequence joins TRBV19 and TRBJ1-4; D not certain. The germline gives CDR1 LNHDA, CDR2 SQIVND (reference sequence). This CDR3 is 14 amino acids long. The V and J ends lost 6 bases and 0 bases respectively, with 8 bases between them.

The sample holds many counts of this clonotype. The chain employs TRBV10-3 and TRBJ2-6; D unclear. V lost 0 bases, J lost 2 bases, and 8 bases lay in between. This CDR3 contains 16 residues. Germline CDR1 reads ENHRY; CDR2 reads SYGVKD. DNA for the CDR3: TGTGCCATCAGTGAGTCTGACCGAGCTGGGGCCAACGTCCTGACTTTC. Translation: CAISESDRAGANVLTF.